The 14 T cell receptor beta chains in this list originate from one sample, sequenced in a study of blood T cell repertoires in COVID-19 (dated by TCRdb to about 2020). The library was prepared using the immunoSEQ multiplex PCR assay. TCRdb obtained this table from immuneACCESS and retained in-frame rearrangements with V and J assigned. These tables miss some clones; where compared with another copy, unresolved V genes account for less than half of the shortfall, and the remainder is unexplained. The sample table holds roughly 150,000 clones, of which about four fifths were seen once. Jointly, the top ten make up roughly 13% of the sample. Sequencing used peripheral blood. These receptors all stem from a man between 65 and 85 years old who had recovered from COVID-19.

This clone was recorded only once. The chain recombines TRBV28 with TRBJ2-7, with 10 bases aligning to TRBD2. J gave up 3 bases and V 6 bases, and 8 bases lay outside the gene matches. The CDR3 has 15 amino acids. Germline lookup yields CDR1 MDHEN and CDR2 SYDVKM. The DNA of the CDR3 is TGTGCCAGCAGAAAAGCGGGAGGGCAGATCTACGAGCAGTACTTC. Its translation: CASRKAGGQIYEQYF.

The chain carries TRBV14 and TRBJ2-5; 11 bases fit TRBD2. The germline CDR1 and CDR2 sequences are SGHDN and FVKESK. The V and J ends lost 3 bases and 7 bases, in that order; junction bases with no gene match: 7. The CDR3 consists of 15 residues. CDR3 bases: TGTGCCAGCAGCCACGGACTAGCGGGTGGCGGGACCCAGTACTTC. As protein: CASSHGLAGGGTQYF.

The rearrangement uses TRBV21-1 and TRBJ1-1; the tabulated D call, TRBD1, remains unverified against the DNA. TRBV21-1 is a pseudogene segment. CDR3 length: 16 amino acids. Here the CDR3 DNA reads TGTGCCAGCAGCAAAAAGGGGCGCAGGGCGGTCACTGAAGCTTTCTTT. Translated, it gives CASSKKGRRAVTEAFF.

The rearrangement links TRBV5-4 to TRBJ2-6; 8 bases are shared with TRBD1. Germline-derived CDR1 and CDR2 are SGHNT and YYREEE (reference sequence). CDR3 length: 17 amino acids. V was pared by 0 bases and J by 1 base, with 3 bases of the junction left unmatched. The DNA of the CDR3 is TGTGCCAGCAGCTTGGCAGGGGGCACATCTGGGGCCAACGTCCTGACTTTC. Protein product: CASSLAGGTSGANVLTF.

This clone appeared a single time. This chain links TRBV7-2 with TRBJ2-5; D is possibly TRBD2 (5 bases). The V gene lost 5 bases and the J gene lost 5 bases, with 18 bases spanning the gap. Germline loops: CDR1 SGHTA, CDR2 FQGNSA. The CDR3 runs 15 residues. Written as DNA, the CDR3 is TGTGCCAGCAGCCGTCGGTACCGCGGGCCGGAGACCCAGTACTTC. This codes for CASSRRYRGPETQYF.

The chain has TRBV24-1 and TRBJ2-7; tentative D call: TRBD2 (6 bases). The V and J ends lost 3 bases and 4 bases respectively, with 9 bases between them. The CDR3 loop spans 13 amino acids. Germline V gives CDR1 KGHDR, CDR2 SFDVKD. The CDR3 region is CATSDGGGYEQYF. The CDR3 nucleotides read TGTGCCACCAGTGATGGCGGAGGGTACGAGCAGTACTTC.

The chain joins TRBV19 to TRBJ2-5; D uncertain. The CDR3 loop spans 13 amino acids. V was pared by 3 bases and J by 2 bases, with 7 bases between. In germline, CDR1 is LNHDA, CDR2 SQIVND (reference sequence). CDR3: CASSISEQETQYF. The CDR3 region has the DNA TGTGCCAGTAGTATTAGTGAGCAAGAGACCCAGTACTTC.

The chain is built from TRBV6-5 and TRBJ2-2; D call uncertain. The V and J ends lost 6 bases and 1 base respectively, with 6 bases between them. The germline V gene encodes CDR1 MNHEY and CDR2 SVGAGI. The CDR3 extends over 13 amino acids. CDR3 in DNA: TGTGCCAGCAGGACGGGGAACACCGGGGAGCTGTTTTTT. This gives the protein CASRTGNTGELFF.

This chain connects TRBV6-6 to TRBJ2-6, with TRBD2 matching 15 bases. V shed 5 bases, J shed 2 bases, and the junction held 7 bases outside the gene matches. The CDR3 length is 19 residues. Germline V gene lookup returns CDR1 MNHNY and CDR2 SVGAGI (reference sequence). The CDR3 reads CASSPGLAGGFAGANVLTF. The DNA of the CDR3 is TGTGCCAGCAGTCCGGGACTAGCGGGAGGATTCGCTGGGGCCAACGTCCTGACTTTC.

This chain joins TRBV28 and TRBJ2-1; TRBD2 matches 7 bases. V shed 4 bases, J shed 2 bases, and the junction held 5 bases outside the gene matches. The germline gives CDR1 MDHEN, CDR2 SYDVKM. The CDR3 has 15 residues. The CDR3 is CASSSSGQTYNEQFF. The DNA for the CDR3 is TGTGCCAGCAGTTCTAGCGGTCAAACCTACAATGAGCAGTTCTTC.

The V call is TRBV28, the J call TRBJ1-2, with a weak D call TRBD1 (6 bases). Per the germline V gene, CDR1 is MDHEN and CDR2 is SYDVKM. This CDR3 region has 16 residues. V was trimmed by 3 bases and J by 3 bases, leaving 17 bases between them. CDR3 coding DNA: TGTGCCAGCAGTTTGGGGGGGACGGGGGCTGACTATGGCTACACCTTC. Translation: CASSLGGTGADYGYTF.

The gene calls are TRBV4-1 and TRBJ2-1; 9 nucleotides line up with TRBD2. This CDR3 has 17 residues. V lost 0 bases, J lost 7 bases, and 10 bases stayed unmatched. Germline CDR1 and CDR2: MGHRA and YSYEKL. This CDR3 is CASSQEGIAGGLNEQFF. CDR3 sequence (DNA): TGCGCCAGCAGCCAAGAAGGAATTGCGGGAGGGCTAAATGAGCAGTTCTTC.

The CDR3 protein is CASSLAWQNTGELFF. The CDR3 bases are TGCGCCAGCAGCTTGGCCTGGCAGAACACCGGGGAGCTGTTTTTT. The chain links TRBV5-1 to TRBJ2-2; D is ambiguous. Trimming left V 0 bases short and J 1 base short, with 7 bases between. Germline values: CDR1 SGHRS, CDR2 YFSETQ. This CDR3 contains 15 residues.

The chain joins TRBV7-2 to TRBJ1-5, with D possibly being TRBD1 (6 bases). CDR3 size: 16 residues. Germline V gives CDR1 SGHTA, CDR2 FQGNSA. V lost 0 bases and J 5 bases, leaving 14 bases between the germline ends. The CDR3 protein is CASSLAGSGVDQPQHF. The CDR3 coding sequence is TGTGCCAGCAGCTTAGCGGGCTCAGGGGTAGATCAGCCCCAGCATTTT.